Listed below are T cell receptor beta chains from one sample, sequenced in a study of blood T cell repertoires in COVID-19. Sequencing used immunoSEQ multiplex PCR; TCRdb keeps in-frame clones, though not all of them. The sample shows 300,000 to 400,000 clones, under 95% of them seen only once. The material sequenced was PBMCs or T cells enriched from blood (not recorded which). Receptors originate from a man in his 60s who had recovered from COVID-19. CDR3s include the opening cysteine and the closing phenylalanine or tryptophan. The D gene is left open where the match is weak. A row's size may be missing; if present it is once, few, many or a size class.

.,TRBV7-2,15,TRBJ1-1,.,CASSLSTGNLAEAFF,TGTGCCAGCAGCTTATCAACCGGGAATTTGGCTGAAGCTTTCTTT
.,TRBV5-1,16,TRBJ1-4,few,CASSPGIRTRDEKLFF,TGCGCCAGCAGCCCAGGGATTCGTACAAGGGATGAAAAACTGTTTTTT
TRBD2,TRBV7-2,16,TRBJ2-5,.,CASSLSLAGVWETQYF,TGTGCCAGCAGCTTATCACTAGCGGGAGTCTGGGAGACCCAGTACTTC
TRBD1,TRBV7-9,13,TRBJ1-1,.,CASAWTGSTEAFF,TGTGCCAGCGCCTGGACAGGGAGCACTGAAGCTTTCTTT
.,TRBV18,15,TRBJ2-6,.,CASSPQGTGANVLTF,TGTGCCAGCTCACCCCAGGGTACTGGGGCCAACGTCCTGACTTTC
TRBD1,TRBV6-6,16,TRBJ1-1,.,CASSYSRTGTNTEAFF,TGTGCCAGCAGTTACTCGAGGACAGGTACGAACACTGAAGCTTTCTTT
.,TRBV7-8,20,TRBJ1-5,.,CASSQISSFGTPTNNQPQHF,TGTGCCAGCAGCCAGATTAGTAGTTTCGGGACACCAACGAACAATCAGCCCCAGCATTTT
.,TRBV10-3,13,TRBJ2-1,.,CAIKGHQYNEQFF,TGTGCCATCAAGGGACACCAATACAATGAGCAGTTCTTC
TRBD1,TRBV3-1/TRBV3-2,15,TRBJ1-2,.,CASSHVAGGLGGYTF,TGTGCCAGCAGCCACGTCGCAGGGGGATTGGGTGGCTACACCTTC
TRBD1,TRBV7-9,18,TRBJ1-2,few,CASSFIRDSGLVGGGYTF,TGTGCCAGCAGCTTCATCCGGGACAGTGGTCTAGTGGGGGGTGGCTACACCTTC
.,TRBV18,13,TRBJ1-4,.,CASSPEIREKLFF,TGTGCCAGCTCACCGGAAATCAGGGAAAAACTGTTTTTT
.,TRBV27,15,TRBJ2-6,.,CASSPQLSGANVLTF,TGTGCCAGCAGTCCCCAGTTATCTGGGGCCAACGTCCTGACTTTC
.,TRBV19,13,TRBJ2-5,.,CASSAGVEETQYF,TGTGCCAGTAGTGCAGGGGTTGAGGAGACCCAGTACTTC
.,TRBV7-8,16,TRBJ2-3,.,CASSLGMSGGTDTQYF,TGTGCCAGCAGCTTAGGGATGTCCGGGGGCACAGATACGCAGTATTTT
TRBD1,TRBV27,15,TRBJ2-7,.,CASSRPGQGRWEQYF,TGTGCCAGCTCCCGACCGGGACAGGGAAGATGGGAGCAGTACTTC
TRBD1,TRBV4-1,16,TRBJ1-1,.,CASSSGTGASNTEAFF,TGCGCCAGCAGCTCCGGGACAGGGGCATCCAACACTGAAGCTTTCTTT
TRBD1,TRBV19,17,TRBJ1-5,.,CASSFPGQAYSNQPQHF,TGTGCCAGTAGTTTTCCGGGACAGGCGTATAGCAATCAGCCCCAGCATTTT
.,TRBV2,14,TRBJ1-1,.,CASSAEYSRTEAFF,TGTGCCAGCAGTGCTGAATATTCGAGGACTGAAGCTTTCTTT
.,TRBV19,16,TRBJ2-7,once,CASSRTGSRSSYEQYF,TGTGCCAGTAGCCGGACTGGAAGCCGTAGCTCCTACGAGCAGTACTTC
.,TRBV4-3,17,TRBJ1-6,.,CASSPEGPPAYNSPLHF,TGCGCCAGCAGCCCCGAGGGCCCTCCGGCCTATAATTCACCCCTCCACTTT
.,TRBV7-6,14,TRBJ2-3,.,CASSPRLGTDTQYF,TGTGCCAGCAGCCCCCGACTCGGCACAGATACGCAGTATTTT
.,TRBV10-3,13,TRBJ1-1,.,CAINGRENTEAFF,TGTGCCATCAATGGCAGGGAGAACACTGAAGCTTTCTTT
TRBD1,TRBV7-4,15,TRBJ1-5,.,CASSNRTGGVQPQHF,TGTGCCAGCAGCAACCGGACAGGGGGCGTGCAGCCCCAGCATTTT
.,TRBV19,13,TRBJ1-4,.,CATTGTSREKLFF,TGTGCCACAACCGGGACAAGTAGGGAAAAACTGTTTTTT
.,TRBV18,15,TRBJ2-6,once,CASSPQVSGANVLTF,TGTGCCAGCTCACCCCAGGTGTCTGGGGCCAACGTCCTGACTTTC
.,TRBV7-2,14,TRBJ2-2,.,CASSRRENTGELFF,TGTGCCAGCAGTCGCCGGGAGAACACCGGGGAGCTGTTTTTT
.,TRBV9,15,TRBJ2-1,.,CASSAGTNMDNEQFF,TGTGCCAGCAGCGCCGGGACAAATATGGACAATGAGCAGTTCTTC
.,TRBV10-3,13,TRBJ1-4,.,CAISARLNEKLFF,TGTGCCATCAGTGCCAGACTTAATGAAAAACTGTTTTTT
.,TRBV14,13,TRBJ1-2,.,CASSPAGALGYTF,TGTGCCAGCAGCCCCGCGGGGGCGCTTGGCTACACCTTC
TRBD1,TRBV7-9,17,TRBJ1-4,.,CASSPQAGTGDSKKLFF,TGTGCCAGCAGCCCGCAAGCTGGGACAGGGGATTCGAAAAAACTGTTTTTT
.,TRBV10-2,17,TRBJ2-2,once,CASSPHRASSPTGELFF,TGCGCCAGCAGTCCTCACAGGGCCTCGTCGCCCACCGGGGAGCTGTTTTTT
TRBD2,TRBV29-1,16,TRBJ2-1,.,CSVVGLAGVSYNEQFF,TGCAGCGTTGTCGGGTTAGCGGGAGTTTCATACAATGAGCAGTTCTTC
.,TRBV27,14,TRBJ2-1,.,CASSNRVPYNEQFF,TGTGCCAGCAGTAACAGGGTGCCTTACAATGAGCAGTTCTTC
TRBD2,TRBV28,18,TRBJ2-3,once,CASRQTGTSGSQTDTQYF,TGTGCCAGCAGGCAAACAGGGACTAGCGGGAGCCAGACAGATACGCAGTATTTT
.,TRBV5-1,15,TRBJ2-3,.,CASSYSYGSTDTQYF,TGCGCCAGCAGTTACAGCTACGGAAGCACAGATACGCAGTATTTT
.,TRBV21-1,17,TRBJ1-5,.,CASSKAGGALGNQPQHF,TGTGCCAGCAGCAAAGCTGGAGGGGCATTGGGCAATCAGCCCCAGCATTTT
.,TRBV6-5,11,TRBJ2-3,.,CASLGGWTQYF,TGTGCCAGCCTGGGCGGGTGGACGCAGTATTTT
.,TRBV30,11,TRBJ1-1,.,CAGALNTEAFF,TGTGCCGGGGCATTGAACACTGAAGCTTTCTTT
TRBD1,TRBV7-9,15,TRBJ1-2,.,CASSKDRAANYGYTF,TGTGCCAGCAGTAAGGACAGGGCGGCGAACTATGGCTACACCTTC
.,TRBV11-2,14,TRBJ2-1,.,CASSLDGPNNEQFF,TGTGCCAGCAGCTTAGATGGGCCCAACAATGAGCAGTTCTTC
.,TRBV9,14,TRBJ2-5,.,CASSVVGGQETQYF,TGTGCCAGCAGCGTAGTGGGGGGCCAAGAGACCCAGTACTTC
TRBD1,TRBV7-9,13,TRBJ1-2,.,CASSFPGTGTYTF,TGTGCCAGCAGCTTTCCCGGGACAGGGACCTACACCTTC
TRBD1,TRBV5-4,17,TRBJ1-1,.,CASSLGGGRTGATEAFF,TGTGCCAGCAGCTTAGGGGGGGGTCGGACAGGGGCGACTGAAGCTTTCTTT
TRBD2,TRBV9,16,TRBJ2-7,.,CASSVDDTSGAYEQYF,TGTGCCAGCAGCGTAGACGATACTAGCGGGGCCTACGAGCAGTACTTC
.,TRBV4-1,17,TRBJ2-7,.,CASSQGLAAGPFYEQYF,TGCGCCAGCAGCCAAGGGTTAGCGGCCGGGCCTTTCTACGAGCAGTACTTC
.,TRBV7-6,17,TRBJ2-2,.,CASSETKWRADTGELFF,TGTGCCAGCAGCGAAACAAAATGGAGGGCCGACACCGGGGAGCTGTTTTTT
.,TRBV12-5,12,TRBJ2-7,.,CASGLGGFEQYF,TGTGCTAGTGGTTTGGGGGGCTTCGAGCAGTACTTC
.,TRBV6-5,11,TRBJ2-1,.,CAALPETEQFF,TGTGCCGCGTTACCGGAGACTGAGCAGTTCTTC
TRBD1,TRBV9,14,TRBJ1-6,.,CASSETTGGSPLHF,TGTGCCAGCAGCGAGACCACAGGGGGTTCACCCCTCCACTTT
TRBD1,TRBV7-9,15,TRBJ2-5,.,CASSYRGDGQETQYF,TGTGCCAGCAGTTACAGGGGAGATGGTCAAGAGACCCAGTACTTC
.,TRBV5-1,15,TRBJ1-2,.,CASSLRGGPNYGYTF,TGCGCCAGCAGCTTGAGAGGGGGACCGAACTATGGCTACACCTTC
.,TRBV11-3,14,TRBJ1-1,.,CASSLDGPNTEAFF,TGTGCCAGCAGCTTAGATGGGCCGAACACTGAAGCTTTCTTT